A selection of T cell receptor beta chains follows, all from one sample in a study of shared clonotypes between healthy human individuals. Sequencing was performed with immunoSEQ multiplex PCR; in TCRdb, only in-frame clones are kept and a portion is missing. The sample includes about 1 million clones, 60% to 80% of them seen just once. The material sequenced was memory CD4+ T cells sorted from blood. All receptors come from a man between 18 and 35 years old in good health. CDR3s include the opening cysteine and the closing phenylalanine or tryptophan. D genes are given only for firm matches. Not all rows give a size; the values are once, few, many and, for expanded clones, a class.

v_gene,j_gene,abundance,d_gene,CDR3aa,CDR3nt
TRBV9,TRBJ2-2,.,.,CASSVAQGTGELFF,TGTGCCAGCAGCGTAGCACAGGGCACCGGGGAGCTGTTTTTT
TRBV7-2,TRBJ2-5,few,.,CASSRPRDLQETQYF,TGTGCCAGCAGCAGACCACGGGACCTCCAAGAGACCCAGTACTTC
TRBV5-1,TRBJ1-4,.,.,CASAQGNEKLFF,TGCGCCAGTGCACAGGGTAATGAAAAACTGTTTTTT
TRBV11-2,TRBJ2-2,.,TRBD2,CASSLATSGNTGELFF,TGTGCCAGCAGCTTAGCAACTAGCGGTAACACCGGGGAGCTGTTTTTT
TRBV6-1,TRBJ2-7,.,.,CASRGGGLGSYEQYF,TGTGCCAGCAGAGGAGGGGGCCTGGGCTCCTACGAGCAGTACTTC
TRBV27,TRBJ1-2,.,.,CASSLDLRQGSYGYTF,TGTGCCAGCAGTTTAGACCTCCGCCAAGGTTCCTATGGCTACACCTTC
TRBV7-7,TRBJ2-3,.,.,CASSRDGSTDTQYF,TGTGCTAGCAGCCGGGACGGCAGCACAGATACGCAGTATTTT
TRBV6-1,TRBJ1-4,.,.,CASSERGNNEKLFF,TGTGCCAGCAGTGAAAGGGGGAATAATGAAAAACTGTTTTTT
TRBV6-1,TRBJ2-5,.,TRBD1,CASNGRGPETQYF,TGTGCCAGCAACGGCAGGGGGCCGGAGACCCAGTACTTC
TRBV7-2,TRBJ1-4,.,.,CASSLFRSEKLFF,TGTGCCAGCAGCTTATTCAGGAGCGAAAAACTGTTTTTT
TRBV5-1,TRBJ1-2,once,.,CASSLVGGLYGYTF,TGCGCCAGCAGCTTGGTTGGAGGGCTTTATGGCTACACCTTC
TRBV4-1,TRBJ1-5,.,.,CASSRLTGILNQPQHF,TGCGCCAGCAGCCGTTTAACAGGGATCCTCAATCAGCCCCAGCATTTT
TRBV5-8,TRBJ1-3,.,.,CASSRGQISGNTIYF,TGTGCCAGCAGCCGCGGACAGATCTCTGGAAACACCATATATTTT
TRBV7-9,TRBJ2-1,.,TRBD2,CASSIRTSGGKQFF,TGTGCCAGCAGCATAAGGACTAGCGGGGGGAAGCAGTTCTTC
TRBV19,TRBJ1-1,few,.,CASTNIQGNTEAFF,TGTGCCAGTACGAACATACAGGGGAACACTGAAGCTTTCTTT
TRBV7-9,TRBJ2-7,.,TRBD1,CASRFSDRVGEQYF,TGTGCCAGCAGGTTTTCGGACAGGGTGGGAGAGCAGTACTTC
TRBV5-1,TRBJ1-1,few,.,CASRPGGGGTTEAFF,TGCGCCAGCAGGCCTGGTGGAGGGGGGACCACTGAAGCTTTCTTT
TRBV12-5,TRBJ1-5,few,.,CASGLPPSRAQPQHF,TGTGCTAGTGGTTTGCCCCCGTCCAGGGCCCAGCCCCAGCATTTT
TRBV5-3,TRBJ2-1,.,TRBD1,CARSLTGQGLKCNEQFF,TGTGCCAGAAGCTTAACGGGACAGGGCTTGAAGTGCAATGAGCAGTTCTTC
TRBV7-9,TRBJ1-1,.,TRBD1,CASSRTGWDTEAFF,TGTGCCAGCAGCAGGACAGGGTGGGACACTGAAGCTTTCTTT
TRBV28,TRBJ1-5,.,.,CASSRGRSYQPQHF,TGTGCCAGCAGCCGGGGACGCTCTTATCAGCCCCAGCATTTT
TRBV5-4,TRBJ1-2,.,.,CASRSGSDTNYGYTF,TGTGCCAGCAGATCCGGTTCGGACACTAACTATGGCTACACCTTC
TRBV5-6,TRBJ1-2,once,.,CASSFPPRRGDYGYTF,TGTGCCAGCAGCTTTCCCCCGCGGAGGGGAGACTATGGCTACACCTTC
TRBV9,TRBJ1-2,.,.,CASSPSGGPYGYTF,TGTGCCAGCAGCCCTTCGGGGGGGCCCTATGGCTACACCTTC
TRBV7-9,TRBJ1-6,.,.,CASSLEAVAALHF,TGTGCCAGCAGCTTAGAAGCGGTGGCGGCCCTCCACTTT
TRBV18,TRBJ2-1,.,.,CASSPGAGMGNEQFF,TGTGCCAGCTCACCTGGGGCAGGGATGGGCAATGAGCAGTTCTTC
TRBV6-5,TRBJ2-7,.,.,CASRKKYEQYF,TGTGCCAGCAGAAAAAAATACGAGCAGTACTTC
TRBV30,TRBJ2-7,.,.,CAWSVDHPSYEQYF,TGTGCCTGGAGTGTCGACCATCCCTCCTACGAGCAGTACTTC
TRBV11-2,TRBJ1-5,.,.,CASSSQGNQPQHF,TGTGCCAGCAGCTCCCAGGGGAATCAGCCCCAGCATTTT
TRBV27,TRBJ1-6,.,.,CASKYRENSPLHF,TGTGCCAGCAAATACAGGGAAAATTCACCCCTCCACTTT
TRBV7-9,TRBJ2-1,.,TRBD1,CASSSVRDSHNEQFF,TGTGCCAGCAGCTCGGTGAGGGACAGCCACAATGAGCAGTTCTTC
TRBV28,TRBJ2-5,.,TRBD2,CASSSRRGGRETQYF,TGTGCCAGCAGTTCAAGGCGGGGGGGCCGAGAGACCCAGTACTTC
TRBV14,TRBJ2-3,.,.,CASSQSQSTDTQYF,TGTGCCAGCAGCCAATCCCAGAGCACAGATACGCAGTATTTT
TRBV7-9,TRBJ1-2,.,TRBD1,CASSIQGNYGYTF,TGTGCCAGCAGTATACAGGGGAACTATGGCTACACCTTC
TRBV11-2,TRBJ2-2,.,.,CASSHTGSSTGELFF,TGTGCCAGCAGCCATACAGGGTCAAGCACCGGGGAGCTGTTTTTT
TRBV6-5,TRBJ2-2,.,TRBD1,CASSYSTGTGELFF,TGTGCCAGCAGTTACTCGACAGGGACCGGGGAGCTGTTTTTT
TRBV6-5,TRBJ2-3,once,.,CASSLDGLVQYF,TGTGCCAGCAGTTTGGACGGTTTAGTGCAGTATTTT
TRBV7-9,TRBJ2-5,.,.,CASRPLGGAEETQYF,TGTGCCAGCAGACCCCTTGGGGGGGCGGAGGAGACCCAGTACTTC
TRBV6-1,TRBJ1-5,few,.,CASTLGSSPSVPQHF,TGTGCCAGCACCCTGGGGAGCAGCCCAAGCGTGCCCCAGCATTTT
TRBV5-1,TRBJ2-7,.,.,CASSLRVKGPYEQYF,TGCGCCAGCAGCTTGAGAGTTAAAGGCCCCTACGAGCAGTACTTC